This T cell receptor beta chain came from a study of shared clonotypes between healthy human individuals. Naive CD8 cells comprised CD45RO-negative, CCR7-positively selected cells, excluding terminally differentiated effector memory CD45RA+ cells. Trimming removed 3 bases from V and 4 bases from J, with 18 bases in between. CDR3 length: 16 residues. Germline V gene data show CDR1 as LNHDA and CDR2 as SQIVND (reference sequence). Profiling relied on immunoSEQ multiplex PCR, and the TCRdb table lists in-frame clones only, not all of them. Among around 2,100,000 clones listed, about 95% were seen once. The sample was naive CD8+ T cells sorted from blood. The receptor was derived from a man younger than 35 in good health. V gene TRBV19 combines with J gene TRBJ1-2; no clear D. In DNA, the CDR3 is TGTGCCAGTAGTATCGCCCCAGCGAGTGGGAGCTATGGCTACACCTTC. This translates into CASSIAPASGSYGYTF. Drawing the rest from reference TRBV19 and TRBJ1-2, the complete variable domain is DGGITQSPKYLFRKEGQNVTLSCEQNLNHDAMYWYRQDPGQGLRLIYYSQIVNDFQKGDIAEGYSVSREKKESFPLTVTSAQKNPTAFYLCASSIAPASGSYGYTFGSGTRLTVV.